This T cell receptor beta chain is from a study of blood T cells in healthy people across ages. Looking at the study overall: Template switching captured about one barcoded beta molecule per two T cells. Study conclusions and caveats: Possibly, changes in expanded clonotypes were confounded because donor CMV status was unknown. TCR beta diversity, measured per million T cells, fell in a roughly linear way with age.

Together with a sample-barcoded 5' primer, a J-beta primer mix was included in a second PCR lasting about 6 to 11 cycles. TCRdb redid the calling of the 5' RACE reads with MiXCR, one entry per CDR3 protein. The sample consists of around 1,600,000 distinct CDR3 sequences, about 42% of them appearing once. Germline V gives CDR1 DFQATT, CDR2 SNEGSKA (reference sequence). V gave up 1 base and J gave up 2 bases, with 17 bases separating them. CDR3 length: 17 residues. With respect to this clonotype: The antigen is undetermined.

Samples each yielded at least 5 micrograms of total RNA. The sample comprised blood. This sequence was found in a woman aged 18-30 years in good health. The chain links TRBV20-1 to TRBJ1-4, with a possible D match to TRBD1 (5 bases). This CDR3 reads CSARGGVRVTTNEKLFF. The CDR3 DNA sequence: TGCAGTGCTAGAGGAGGGGTCAGGGTCACGACTAATGAAAAACTGTTTTTT.